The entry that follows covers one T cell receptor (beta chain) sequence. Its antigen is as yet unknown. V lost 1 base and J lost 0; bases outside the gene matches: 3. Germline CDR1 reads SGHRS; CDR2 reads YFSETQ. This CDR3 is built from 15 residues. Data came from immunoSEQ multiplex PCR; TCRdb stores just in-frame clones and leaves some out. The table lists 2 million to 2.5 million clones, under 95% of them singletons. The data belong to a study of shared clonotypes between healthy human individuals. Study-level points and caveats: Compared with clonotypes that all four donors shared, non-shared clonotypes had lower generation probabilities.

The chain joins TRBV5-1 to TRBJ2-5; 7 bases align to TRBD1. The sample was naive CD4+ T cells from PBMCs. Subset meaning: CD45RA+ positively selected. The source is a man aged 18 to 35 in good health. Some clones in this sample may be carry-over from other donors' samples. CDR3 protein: CASSLTDRDQETQYF. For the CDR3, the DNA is TGCGCCAGCAGCTTGACCGACAGGGACCAAGAGACCCAGTACTTC.